Below, one T cell receptor beta chain is given with its context. In its sample, this clonotype was seen a few times. Its antigen remains unidentified. No base-level quality is on record; no much larger clone is a single base apart. Sequencing was performed on an Illumina NovaSeq 6000. TCRalpha and TCRbeta cDNA libraries were built by 5'RACE with constant-segment primers, adding sample barcodes and unique molecular identifiers. RNA was extracted from every sample with Trizol reagent. The libraries were amplified in two PCR steps, and the second step added a second sample barcode and Illumina TruSeq adapters. Libraries were sequenced on an Illumina NovaSeq with 2 x 150 bp paired-end reads. Under the source paper's analysis protocol: Demultiplexing of reads and collapsing into UMI-guided consensus sequences were performed with migec v1.2.7. Using mixcr v2.1.11, the UMI consensuses were aligned to TRA and TRB V and J templates and assembled into clonotypes. Expanded or contracted clonotypes were those called significant by both edgeR and NoisET, with noise models trained on biological replicates. For edgeR calls, the thresholds were a false discovery rate-adjusted p below 0.01 and a log2 fold-change of 1. As an exploratory analysis of dynamics, max-normalized trajectories of the 1000 most abundant clonotypes were examined with PCA combined with hierarchical clustering. The CD4 or CD8 phenotype of responding clones was assigned using the separately sequenced CD4+ and CD8+ repertoires. The public reads were run again by TCRdb, first through fastp at Q25 and then through MiXCR, and only productive beta chains were kept. Duplicate CDR3 protein sequences are folded into a single record with the most common DNA and genes. Here the V and J calls rest on TCRdb's processing, not on the authors' analysis. Within this sample are over 55,000 distinct CDR3 sequences, with more than 8% of them counted one time only. The ten largest clones take up 1.2% of the sample.

This sample is part of a study of T-cell memory formation after mild COVID-19 (dated by TCRdb to about 2021). With regard to the full study: TCR sequence clusters from the two donors were found to be largely donor specific. In a couple of donors, T-cell clones that expanded and contracted after mild COVID-19 were tracked by sequencing TCRalpha and TCRbeta repertoires over time. Two young, previously healthy adult volunteers made up the cohort, one male and one female. What the research found in general, with its limitations: SARS-CoV-2 specificity of the second-wave clones peaking on day 37 was not confirmed. Balanced CD4/CD8 phenotypes were observed for clones contracting from day 15 to 85, whereas a bias towards CD4+ was observed for a second wave of clones expanding from day 15 to 37. Contracting CD4+ clones turned up mainly in the CM and EM memory subsets, whereas EMRA was where CD8+ clones were enriched. Only a couple of mild cases were covered in the study, and larger cohorts including severe cases with pre-infection samples were considered necessary. Some responding clones were detected in pre-infection memory, which suggested that pre-existing cross-reactive memory T cells had joined the SARS-CoV-2 response.

Ficoll-Paque density gradient centrifugation was the method used to isolate PBMCs. Sequences DFQATT (CDR1) and SNEGSKA (CDR2) are obtained from the germline V gene (reference sequence). Relative to germline, V is 7 bases shorter and J is 0 bases shorter, with 16 bases between their ends. Spanning cysteine to phenylalanine, the CDR3 consists of 15 amino acids. The sequence is cut down to CDR3 DNA, 45 bases in frame from base 1. This receptor chain uses TRBV20-1 and TRBJ2-1; the D gene assignment is perhaps TRBD1 or TRBD2, with each matching 6 bases. Source material: PBMCs or a T cell subset sorted from them (not recorded which). This TCR came from a man between 18 and 29 years old who had mild COVID-19 (a few samples of this study predate the infection). The sample titles of this study are shuffled in the database, so cell type and time point are left out; the donor was told from shared clones. For the CDR3, the sequence is CSGRGVKNSYNEQFF. The nucleotide sequence reads as follows: TGCAGTGGGAGGGGGGTGAAGAACTCCTACAATGAGCAGTTCTTC.